This entry lists 21 T cell receptor beta chains sequenced from one sample in a study of T cells in women clearing cervical HPV infection. Clones were read by immunoSEQ multiplex PCR, and TCRdb kept only the in-frame ones, dropping some. There are some 50,000 clones in the sample, with 0.98% held by the top ten. Sequenced: blood buffy coat. These receptors originate from a woman between 18 and 70 years old with a cervical HPV16 infection that either progressed to CIN3+ or cleared (not recorded which).

Points on this clone: Read coverage stops 3 residues before the CDR3 terminus; the germline J gene supplies the remainder. The chain links TRBV18 to TRBJ1-2; 9 nucleotides match TRBD1. V shed 2 bases, J shed 0 bases, and the junction held 4 bases outside the gene matches. CDR3 length: 16 residues. CDR1 is KGHSH, CDR2 LQKENI, per germline. Incomplete CDR3 DNA: TGTGCCAGCTCACCAAGCGGACAGGGGACTAACTATGGC. Its protein product is CASSPSGQGTNYG. In full, the CDR3 is CASSPSGQGTNYGYTF.

Of note for this clone: Coverage ceases 3 residues before the CDR3 finishes, and the germline J gene fills in the end. This chain joins TRBV7-3 and TRBJ2-3, with D perhaps matching TRBD2 (5 bases). The length of the CDR3 is 14 residues. Germline lookup yields CDR1 SGHTA and CDR2 FQGTGA. The V and J ends lost 0 bases and 4 bases respectively, with 8 bases between them. The sequenced part of the CDR3 DNA is TGTGCCAGCAGCTTAACCGGGGTAGCAGATACG. It encodes CASSLTGVADT. Given in full, the CDR3 is CASSLTGVADTQYF.

Comments on this clone: The read halts 3 residues ahead of the CDR3 end, with the missing end drawn from the germline J gene. The chain links TRBV10-3 to TRBJ2-7, with 7 bases identical to TRBD1. V was pared by 3 bases and J by 4 bases, with 6 bases of the junction left unmatched. This CDR3 has 14 residues. The germline V gene has CDR1 ENHRY and CDR2 SYGVKD. Partial CDR3 DNA: TGTGCCATCAGTGAATCCGACAGGGCTTACGAG. Translating gives CAISESDRAYE. In full, the CDR3 reads CAISESDRAYEQYF.

As to this clone: The read halts 3 residues ahead of the CDR3 end, with the missing end drawn from the germline J gene. The V call is TRBV18, the J call TRBJ1-2; tentative D call: TRBD1 (6 bases). V dropped 2 bases and J dropped 5 bases, with 24 bases sitting between them. The CDR3 extends over 18 amino acids. From germline, CDR1 is KGHSH and CDR2 LQKENI. CDR3 sequence: CASSPYGGAVAPPYGYTF. Partial CDR3 DNA: TGTGCCAGCTCACCATACGGGGGGGCAGTCGCTCCTCCTTATGGC.

For this clone: Read sequence stops 3 residues before the CDR3 end, and the germline J gene provides the missing end. This chain links TRBV5-1 with TRBJ2-1; TRBD2 agrees at 7 bases. The CDR3 has 14 amino acids. Germline-derived CDR1 and CDR2 are SGHRS and YFSETQ. V was pared by 3 bases and J by 5 bases, with 5 bases of the junction left unmatched. Here the CDR3 reads CASSSLRGDNEQFF. CDR3 DNA (partial): TGCGCCAGCAGCTCCCTACGGGGGGACAATGAG.

With regard to this clone: Coverage ceases 3 residues before the CDR3 finishes, and the germline J gene fills in the end. This chain links TRBV20-1 with TRBJ1-1; D is possibly TRBD1 (6 bases). Trimming left V 0 bases short and J 4 bases short, with 15 bases between. The CDR3 runs 15 residues. Germline CDR1 is DFQATT and CDR2 is SNEGSKA (reference sequence). The covered CDR3 bases are TGCAGTGCTAGAGATTCACAGGGAAGGATCACTGAA. Its translation is CSARDSQGRITE. The whole CDR3 sequence is CSARDSQGRITEAFF.

Notes on this clone: Sequencing ends 3 residues short of the CDR3 end; the germline J gene provides the rest. This chain uses TRBV12-3 or TRBV12-4 with TRBJ2-5; tentatively, D is TRBD1 (6 bases). V was cut by 7 bases and J by 4 bases, with 22 bases left in between. The CDR3 loop spans 16 amino acids. The CDR3 bases that were read are TGTGCCAGCACCTTCAGGACAGATTATTCATCAGAGACC. Translated: CASTFRTDYSSET. The CDR3 in full is CASTFRTDYSSETQYF.

Points on this clone: The read halts 3 residues ahead of the CDR3 end, with the missing end drawn from the germline J gene. The chain links TRBV13 to TRBJ2-1; 9 nucleotides match TRBD2. The germline V gene encodes CDR1 PRHDT and CDR2 FYEKMQ (reference sequence). Losses at the gene ends were 2 bases for V and 2 bases for J; bases not matched to a gene: 4. The CDR3 has 16 residues. CDR3 in amino acids: CASSLRGLATYNEQFF. The sequenced CDR3 bases are TGTGCCAGCAGCTTAAGGGGACTAGCAACCTACAATGAG.

Notes on this clone: Sequencing ends 3 residues short of the CDR3 end; the germline J gene provides the rest. The chain joins TRBV10-3 to TRBJ2-3, with 11 nucleotides matching TRBD1. The CDR3 consists of 14 residues. CDR1 is ENHRY and CDR2 is SYGVKD in the germline V gene. The sequenced CDR3 bases are TGTGCCATCCTTCCCGGGGACAGGGGGGTCTCG. Translated, it gives CAILPGDRGVS. The CDR3, in full, reads CAILPGDRGVSQYF.

About this clone: One end of the junction varies from germline; a read error may be responsible. This same CDR3 is encoded by further DNA sequences in the sample. The chain's CDR3 is CSSSAARGNTIYF. The CDR3 DNA, read in part, is TGTTCCAGCAGCGCCGCACGGGGAAACACA. The rearrangement links TRBV7-9 to TRBJ1-3; D remains ambiguous. The read ends 3 residues early relative to the CDR3; the germline J gene fills the gap. The germline V gene encodes CDR1 SEHNR and CDR2 FQNEAQ (reference sequence). The CDR3 is 13 amino acids.

On this clone itself: The CDR3 extends 3 residues past the end of the read, so its final part is completed from the germline J gene. V is TRBV20-1 and J is TRBJ1-2; TRBD1 matches 7 bases. CDR3 length: 12 residues. Germline assignment: CDR1 DFQATT and CDR2 SNEGSKA (reference sequence). The CDR3 bases that were read are TGCAGTGCCAGGGCGCCGACAGGGATC. Translation gives CSARAPTGI. In full, the CDR3 is CSARAPTGIYTF.

Points on this clone: The observed sequence ends 3 residues before the CDR3 terminus, with the missing tail filled in from the germline J gene. The rearrangement uses TRBV28 and TRBJ2-1; 13 bases are shared with TRBD2. Germline CDR1 and CDR2: MDHEN and SYDVKM. This CDR3 comprises 16 residues. Trimming cost V 5 bases and J 8 bases; bases outside gene matches: 9. The sequenced CDR3 bases are TGTGCCAGCAGTGAACTAGCGGGGGGGCATGTCGATGAG. It is translated as CASSELAGGHVDE. The CDR3, in full, reads CASSELAGGHVDEQFF.

About this clone: The observed sequence ends 3 residues before the CDR3 terminus, with the missing tail filled in from the germline J gene. The chain combines TRBV2 with TRBJ2-2; D might be TRBD1 (6 bases). There are 17 residues in the CDR3. CDR1 is SNHLY, CDR2 FYNNEI, per germline. The CDR3 region is CASSEARGGSYNSPLFF. CDR3 DNA, as far as it was read: TGTGCCAGCAGTGAAGCCAGGGGTGGCTCCTATAATTCACCG. Full variable domain (missing parts from reference TRBV2 and TRBJ2-2): EPEVTQTPSHQVTQMGQEVILRCVPISNHLYFYWYRQILGQKVEFLVSFYNNEISEKSEIFDDQFSVERPDGSNFTLKIRSTKLEDSAMYFCASSEARGGSYNSPLFFGEGSRLTVL.

Concerning this clone: From the germline J gene comes the end of the CDR3, since the read stops 3 residues before it. The rearrangement joins TRBV23-1 to TRBJ2-3, with 10 bases aligning to TRBD2. TRBV23-1 is labeled an ORF, and its function is uncertain. V gave up 3 bases and J gave up 1 base; unmatched junction bases: 13. This CDR3 is built from 19 residues. The DNA read from the CDR3 is TGCGCCAGCAGTCATCAGGAGCGGGGGGGCCGATTTTGCACAGATACG. Its protein is CASSHQERGGRFCTDT. The entire CDR3 reads CASSHQERGGRFCTDTQYF.

Notes on this clone: The CDR3 extends 3 residues past the end of the read, so its final part is completed from the germline J gene. The V call is TRBV12-3 or TRBV12-4, the J call TRBJ2-7; TRBD1 matches at 8 bases. Trimming removed 3 bases from V and 2 bases from J; junction bases left unmatched: 3. This CDR3 has 14 residues. The CDR3 is CASSLGTGTYEQYF. Partial CDR3 DNA: TGTGCCAGCAGTTTGGGGACAGGAACCTACGAG.

A word on this clone: From the germline J gene comes the end of the CDR3, since the read stops 3 residues before it. The rearrangement links TRBV5-1 to TRBJ2-7; a weak D match, TRBD1 (5 bases). Germline CDR1 and CDR2: SGHRS and YFSETQ. This CDR3 region has 12 residues. Trimming took 6 bases from V and 6 from J, leaving 13 bases between them. The CDR3 region is CASISMGREQYF. The part of the CDR3 DNA that was read is TGCGCCAGCATATCAATGGGGCGCGAG.

Points on this clone: Read coverage stops 3 residues before the CDR3 terminus; the germline J gene supplies the remainder. This chain connects TRBV5-6 to TRBJ1-1; D is unresolved. The germline CDR1 and CDR2 sequences are SGHDT and YYEEEE. V gave up 0 bases and J gave up 1 base, with 10 bases separating them. The CDR3 is 15 amino acids. This CDR3 is CASSLGGFGNTEAFF. The CDR3 bases that were read are TGTGCCAGCAGCTTGGGAGGGTTCGGGAACACTGAA.

With regard to this clone: The read gets to within 3 residues of the CDR3 end, and the germline J gene fills in the rest. This specimen includes other DNA sequences encoding the same CDR3. The chain links TRBV28 to TRBJ2-7; D uncertain. This CDR3 contains 12 residues. Trimming removed 1 base from V and 4 bases from J, with 5 bases in between. Germline CDR1 and CDR2: MDHEN and SYDVKM. Incomplete CDR3 DNA: TGTGCCAGCAGTTTATCGGGTTACGAG. Amino acid sequence: CASSLSGYE. The complete CDR3 sequence is CASSLSGYEQYF. Drawing the rest from reference TRBV28 and TRBJ2-7, the complete variable domain is DVKVTQSSRYLVKRTGEKVFLECVQDMDHENMFWYRQDPGLGLRLIYFSYDVKMKEKGDIPEGYSVSREKKERFSLILESASTNQTSMYLCASSLSGYEQYFGPGTRLTVT.

As regards this clone: The observed sequence ends 3 residues before the CDR3 terminus, with the missing tail filled in from the germline J gene. This chain uses TRBV28 with TRBJ1-2; 11 positions agree with TRBD1. CDR3 length: 14 residues. V was clipped by 5 bases and J by 7 bases; unmatched bases: 6. From germline, CDR1 is MDHEN and CDR2 SYDVKM. The CDR3 bases that were read are TGTGCCAGCAGTGTTGGACAGGGGGCATTTGGC. Translating it yields CASSVGQGAFG. The CDR3 in its entirety is CASSVGQGAFGYTF.

The CDR3 protein is CASKVTGGNTEAFF. Incomplete CDR3 DNA: TGTGCCAGCAAAGTCACAGGGGGCAACACTGAA. The gene calls are TRBV7-6 and TRBJ1-1; 9 nucleotides line up with TRBD1. The DNA ends 3 residues before the CDR3 does, and the rest of the CDR3 is filled in from the germline J gene. This CDR3 comprises 14 residues. Germline V lookup: CDR1 SGHVS, CDR2 FNYEAQ. J lost 2 bases, V lost 7 bases, and 5 bases had no gene match.

In regard to this clone: The CDR3 end falls 3 residues outside the read, so it is completed with the germline J gene. J is TRBJ1-3 and V is TRBV30; 9 bases match TRBD1. CDR1 and CDR2 (germline): GTSNPN, SVGIG (reference sequence). V dropped 3 bases and J dropped 4; count of bases not matched to a gene: 7. This CDR3 comprises 15 residues. This chain's CDR3 is CAWRAGTGMGNTIYF. The CDR3 bases that were read are TGTGCCTGGAGGGCCGGGACAGGGATGGGAAACACC.